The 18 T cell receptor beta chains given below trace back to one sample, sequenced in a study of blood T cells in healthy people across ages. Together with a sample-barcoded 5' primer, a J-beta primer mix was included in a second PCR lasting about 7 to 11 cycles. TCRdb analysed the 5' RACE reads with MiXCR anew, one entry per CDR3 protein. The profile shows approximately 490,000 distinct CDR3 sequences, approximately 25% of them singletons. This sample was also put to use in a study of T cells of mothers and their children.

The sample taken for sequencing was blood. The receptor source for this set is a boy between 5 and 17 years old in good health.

The CDR3 nucleotides read TGCAGTGCGGGAGGGAAAGACAATCAGCCCCAGCATTTT. Protein: CSAGGKDNQPQHF. J is TRBJ1-5 and V is TRBV20-1; no clear D gene. Germline CDR1 DFQATT, CDR2 SNEGSKA (reference sequence). This CDR3 has 13 amino acids. V was pared by 6 bases and J by 3 bases, with 12 bases between.

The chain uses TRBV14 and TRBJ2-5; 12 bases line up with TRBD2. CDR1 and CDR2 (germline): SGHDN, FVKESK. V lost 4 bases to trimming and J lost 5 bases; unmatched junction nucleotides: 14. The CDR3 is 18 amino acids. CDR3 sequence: CASSRSPGLAGLRETQYF. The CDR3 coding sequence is TGTGCCAGCAGCCGGTCACCGGGACTAGCGGGCCTCCGGGAGACCCAGTACTTC.

The CDR3 here is CASSLDGSTTTDTQYF. CDR3 in DNA: TGCGCCAGCAGCTTGGATGGGTCCACGACCACAGATACGCAGTATTTT. This chain joins TRBV5-1 and TRBJ2-3; no reliable D call. Trimming removed 0 bases at V and 2 bases at J, with 13 bases between. Germline-derived CDR1 and CDR2 are SGHRS and YFSETQ. The length of the CDR3 is 16 residues. Supplemented by reference TRBV5-1 and TRBJ2-3, the full variable domain reads KAGVTQTPRYLIKTRGQQVTLSCSPISGHRSVSWYQQTPGQGLQFLFEYFSETQRNKGNFPGRFSGRQFSNSRSEMNVSTLELGDSALYLCASSLDGSTTTDTQYFGPGTRLTVL.

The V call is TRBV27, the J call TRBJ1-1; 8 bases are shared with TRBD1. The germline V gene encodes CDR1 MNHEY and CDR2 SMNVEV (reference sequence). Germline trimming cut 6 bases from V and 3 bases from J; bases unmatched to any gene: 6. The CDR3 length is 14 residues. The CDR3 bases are TGTGCCAGCAGCCAGGACAGGGAAGACACTGAAGCTTTCTTT. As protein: CASSQDREDTEAFF.

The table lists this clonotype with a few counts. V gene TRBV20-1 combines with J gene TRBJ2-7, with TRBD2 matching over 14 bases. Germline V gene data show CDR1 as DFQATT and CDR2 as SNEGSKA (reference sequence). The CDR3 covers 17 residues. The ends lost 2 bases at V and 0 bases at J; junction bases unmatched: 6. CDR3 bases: TGCAGTGCTAGAACCTTGACTAGCGGGAGGGACTCCTACGAGCAGTACTTC. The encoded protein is CSARTLTSGRDSYEQYF.

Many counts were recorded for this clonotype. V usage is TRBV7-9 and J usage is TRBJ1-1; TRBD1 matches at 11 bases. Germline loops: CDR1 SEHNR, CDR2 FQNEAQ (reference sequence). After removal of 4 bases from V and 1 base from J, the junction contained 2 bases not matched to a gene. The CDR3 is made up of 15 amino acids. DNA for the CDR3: TGTGCCAGCAGCTCCGGACAGGGGGCGAACACTGAAGCTTTCTTT. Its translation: CASSSGQGANTEAFF.

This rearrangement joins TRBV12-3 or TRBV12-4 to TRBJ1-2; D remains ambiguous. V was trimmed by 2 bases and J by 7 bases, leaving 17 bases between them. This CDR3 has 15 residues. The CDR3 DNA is TGTGCCAGCAGTTTAAGGGCGGCCGGAGGAGGTGGCTACACCTTC. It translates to CASSLRAAGGGGYTF.

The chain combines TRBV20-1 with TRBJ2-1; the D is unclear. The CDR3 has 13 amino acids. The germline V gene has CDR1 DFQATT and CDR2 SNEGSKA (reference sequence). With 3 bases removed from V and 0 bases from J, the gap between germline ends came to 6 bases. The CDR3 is CSASSGSYNEQFF. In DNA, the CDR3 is TGCAGTGCTAGCTCGGGCTCCTACAATGAGCAGTTCTTC.

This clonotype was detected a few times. The CDR3 sequence: CASSPPERVNEQFF. The CDR3 bases are TGTGCCAGCTCACCACCAGAAAGGGTAAATGAGCAGTTCTTC. The chain employs TRBV18 and TRBJ2-1; D is undetermined. The CDR3 consists of 14 residues. The V and J ends lost 0 bases and 7 bases respectively, with 10 bases between them. Germline loops: CDR1 KGHSH, CDR2 LQKENI. The entire variable domain, with the rest obtained from reference TRBV18 and TRBJ2-1, is as follows: NAGVMQNPRHLVRRRGQEARLRCSPMKGHSHVYWYRQLPEEGLKFMVYLQKENIIDESGMPKERFSAEFPKEGPSILRIQQVVRGDSAAYFCASSPPERVNEQFFGPGTRLTVL.

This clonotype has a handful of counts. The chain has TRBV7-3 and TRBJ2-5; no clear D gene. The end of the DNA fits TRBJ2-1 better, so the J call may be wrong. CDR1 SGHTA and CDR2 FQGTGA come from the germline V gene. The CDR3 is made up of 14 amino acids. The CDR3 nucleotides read TGTGCCAGCAGCTCACCTCCCCCTGGGAATGAGCAGTTCTTC. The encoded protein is CASSSPPPGNEQFF.

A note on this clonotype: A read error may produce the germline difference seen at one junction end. DNA of the CDR3: TGTGCCAGCGGCTTATTTGCTAGCTCCCCAGAGACCCAGTACTTC. This gives the protein CASGLFASSPETQYF. The chain has TRBV7-3 and TRBJ2-5, with D maybe TRBD2 (5 bases). Germline V CDR1 and CDR2: SGHTA, FQGTGA. The CDR3 contains 15 residues. The whole variable domain, filled in from reference TRBV7-3 and TRBJ2-5, reads GAGVSQTPSNKVTEKGKYVELRCDPISGHTALYWYRQSLGQGPEFLIYFQGTGAADDSGLPNDRFFAVRPEGSVSTLKIQRTERGDSAVYLCASGLFASSPETQYFGPGTRLLVL.

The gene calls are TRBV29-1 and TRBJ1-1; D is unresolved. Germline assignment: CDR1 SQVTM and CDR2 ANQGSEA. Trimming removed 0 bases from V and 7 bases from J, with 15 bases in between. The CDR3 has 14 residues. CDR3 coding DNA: TGCAGCGTTGAAGATCTGAAGGAGACCTTTGAAGCTTTCTTT. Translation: CSVEDLKETFEAFF.

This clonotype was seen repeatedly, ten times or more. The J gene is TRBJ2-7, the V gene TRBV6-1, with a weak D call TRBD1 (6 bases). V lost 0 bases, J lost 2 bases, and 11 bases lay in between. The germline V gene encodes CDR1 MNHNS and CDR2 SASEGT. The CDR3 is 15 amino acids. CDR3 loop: CASSEADGTTYEQYF. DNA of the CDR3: TGTGCCAGCAGTGAAGCGGACGGGACAACCTACGAGCAGTACTTC.

The CDR3 coding sequence is TGTGCCAGCAGCTTGGGCCAGCTCTCCTACAATGAGCAGTTCTTC. It is translated as CASSLGQLSYNEQFF. V gene TRBV27 combines with J gene TRBJ2-1; D not resolved. The V gene's germline CDR1 is MNHEY and CDR2 SMNVEV (reference sequence). The germline V and J ends were trimmed by 6 bases and 0 bases, with 12 bases remaining between them. The CDR3 has 15 residues.

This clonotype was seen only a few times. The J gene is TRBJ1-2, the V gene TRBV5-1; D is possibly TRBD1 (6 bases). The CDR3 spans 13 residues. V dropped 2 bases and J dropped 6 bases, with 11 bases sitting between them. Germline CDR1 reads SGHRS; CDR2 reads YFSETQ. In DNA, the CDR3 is TGCGCCAGCAGCTTACAGGGAAATAATGGCTACACCTTC. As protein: CASSLQGNNGYTF.

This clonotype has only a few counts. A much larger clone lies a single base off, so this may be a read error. CDR3 nucleotide sequence: TGTGCCAGCAGTTACTCGTTGGCAGCACCCTCCTACGAGCAGTACTTC. This codes for CASSYSLAAPSYEQYF. The rearrangement joins TRBV6-2 or TRBV6-3 to TRBJ2-5; D remains unclear. The last part of the DNA fits TRBJ2-7 better; the J call may be wrong. Looked up from germline, CDR1 is MNHEY and CDR2 is SVGEGT. CDR3 size: 16 residues.

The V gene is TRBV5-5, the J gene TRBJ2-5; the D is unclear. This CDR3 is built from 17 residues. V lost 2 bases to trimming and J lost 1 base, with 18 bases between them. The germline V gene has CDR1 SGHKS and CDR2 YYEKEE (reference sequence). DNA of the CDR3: TGTGCCAGCAGCTTCCCCATGGCCGTTAGGTCCCAAGAGACCCAGTACTTC. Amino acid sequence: CASSFPMAVRSQETQYF.

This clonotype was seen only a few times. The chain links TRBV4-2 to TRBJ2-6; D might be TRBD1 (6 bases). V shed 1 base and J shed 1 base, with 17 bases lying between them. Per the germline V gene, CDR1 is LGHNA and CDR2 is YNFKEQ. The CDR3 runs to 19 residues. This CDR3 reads CASSQGSTGPESGANVLTF. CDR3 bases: TGTGCCAGCAGCCAAGGCTCCACAGGGCCCGAATCTGGGGCCAACGTCCTGACTTTC.